This T cell receptor beta chain was identified in a study of CD8 T cells in ankylosing spondylitis. Germline V gene sequence: CDR1 MGHDK, CDR2 SYGVNS. The CDR3 has 14 amino acids. The V and J ends lost 3 bases and 7 bases respectively, with 13 bases between them. The TCR beta libraries were generated through quantitative 5'-RACE incorporating molecular barcodes. MiXCR, applied by TCRdb to the 5' RACE reads, yields one record per CDR3 protein. In the table there are 400,000 to 450,000 distinct CDR3 sequences, roughly 18% of which are singletons. Study-wide results and limits: CD8+ by phenotype, disease-linked clones were relatively rare in peripheral blood. Within matched ankylosing spondylitis synovial fluid, disease-linked clones were reportedly significantly enriched. Several highly homologous variants formed a TCR beta motif that appeared characteristic of ankylosing spondylitis blood.

For this clonotype: Its antigen is currently unknown.

V is TRBV25-1 and J is TRBJ1-5; D is undetermined. The specimen was blood, either unsorted or a sorted T cell fraction (not recorded which). The sequence came from a male donor with ankylosing spondylitis. This CDR3 reads CASSDSGFGQPQHF. CDR3 coding DNA: TGTGCCAGCAGTGATTCGGGGTTCGGCCAGCCCCAGCATTTT. Together with reference TRBV25-1 and TRBJ1-5, the CDR3 gives the full variable domain: EADIYQTPRYLVIGTGKKITLECSQTMGHDKMYWYQQDPGMELHLIHYSYGVNSTEKGDLSSESTVSRIRTEHFPLTLESARPSHTSQYLCASSDSGFGQPQHFGDGTRLSIL.